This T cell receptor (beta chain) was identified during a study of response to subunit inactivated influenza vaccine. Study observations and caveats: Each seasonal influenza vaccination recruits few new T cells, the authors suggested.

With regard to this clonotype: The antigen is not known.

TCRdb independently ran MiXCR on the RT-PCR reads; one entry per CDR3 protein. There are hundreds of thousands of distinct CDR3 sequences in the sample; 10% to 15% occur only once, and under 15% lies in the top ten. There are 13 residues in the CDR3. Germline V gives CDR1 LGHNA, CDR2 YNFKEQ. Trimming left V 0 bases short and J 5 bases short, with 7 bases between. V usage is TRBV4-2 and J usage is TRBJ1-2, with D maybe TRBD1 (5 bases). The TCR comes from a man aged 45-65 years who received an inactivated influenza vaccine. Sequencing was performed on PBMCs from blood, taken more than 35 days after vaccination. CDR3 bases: TGTGCCAGCAGCCAAGACAGGGAGTATGGCTACACCTTC. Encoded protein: CASSQDREYGYTF.